Listed here is a single T cell receptor beta chain. The entry originates in a study of T cell responses to AZD1222 COVID-19 vaccine. Clones were sequenced by immunoSEQ multiplex PCR, and TCRdb holds only the in-frame ones, with some missing. The sample records about 150,000 clones, about 86% being singletons. The sample in question was peripheral blood, obtained 28 days after the second AZD1222 dose. This sequence originates from an adult who received the AZD1222 COVID-19 vaccine.

The CDR3 is CASSNRGQGAETQYF. The CDR3 coding sequence is TGTGCCAGCAGTAATAGAGGACAGGGGGCGGAGACCCAGTACTTC. The V call is TRBV25-1, the J call TRBJ2-5, with 11 bases that match TRBD1. Germline assignment: CDR1 MGHDK and CDR2 SYGVNS. The CDR3 is made up of 15 amino acids. V dropped 5 bases and J dropped 5; count of bases not matched to a gene: 7.